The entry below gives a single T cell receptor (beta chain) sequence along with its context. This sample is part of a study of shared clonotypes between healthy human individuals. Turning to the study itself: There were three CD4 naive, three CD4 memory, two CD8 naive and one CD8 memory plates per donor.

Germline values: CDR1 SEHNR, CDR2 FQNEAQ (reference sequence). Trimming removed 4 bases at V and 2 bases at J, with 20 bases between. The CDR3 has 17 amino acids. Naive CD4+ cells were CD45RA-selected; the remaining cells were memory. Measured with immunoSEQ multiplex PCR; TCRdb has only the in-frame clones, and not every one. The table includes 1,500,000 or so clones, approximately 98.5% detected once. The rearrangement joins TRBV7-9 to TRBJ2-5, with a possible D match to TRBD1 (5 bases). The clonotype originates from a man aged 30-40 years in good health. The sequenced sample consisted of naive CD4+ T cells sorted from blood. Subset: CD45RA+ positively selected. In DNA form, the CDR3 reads TGTGCCAGCAGCTCCCCTCGGGCAGGGCCGTTACAAGAGACCCAGTACTTC. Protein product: CASSSPRAGPLQETQYF.